This T cell receptor (beta chain) was retrieved from a study of cytomegalovirus exposure and HLA in healthy donors. Trimming took 6 bases from V and 0 from J, leaving 11 bases between them. Per germline, CDR1 MNHNS and CDR2 SASEGT. The CDR3 runs to 14 residues. The primer mix had 60 Vbeta and 13 Jbeta primers. This table comes from immunoSEQ multiplex PCR, and its TCRdb copy is limited to in-frame clones, with some not included. Found here are about 140,000 clones, 65% to 90% of them singletons; the top ten hold under 3%. The sample was PBMCs. This TCR derives from a woman aged 25 to 39 in good health and CMV-seronegative. This chain uses TRBV6-1 with TRBJ1-2; TRBD1 is a possible D gene (5 bases). The CDR3 DNA sequence: TGTGCCAGCAGCCTCGGGGGGGCTAACTATGGCTACACCTTC. Protein product: CASSLGGANYGYTF.